This T cell receptor (beta chain) was sequenced for a study of spatial heterogeneity in lung cancer. For the study at large: Beta-chain sequences consistently outnumbered alpha-chain sequences in detection. As counted in raw reads, each unique TCR and UMI combination appeared more than ten times on average.

Looked up from germline, CDR1 is SGDLS and CDR2 is YYNGEE. V lost 0 bases and J 2 bases, leaving 13 bases between the germline ends. The CDR3 is 16 amino acids. TCRdb re-called the 5' RACE reads with MiXCR, one entry per CDR3 protein. The sample lists around 45,000 distinct CDR3 sequences, approximately 13% occurring once. Time point reported: sample taken at primary tumor resection. Researchers sequenced whole RNA taken from tumor, nontumor lung or frozen PBMC without sorting. There were 72 donors, all of them untreated patients with early-stage non-small cell lung cancer. This clonotype was detected ten times or more.

This sequence was found in a male donor with early-stage non-small cell lung cancer. The rearrangement links TRBV9 to TRBJ2-3; possibly TRBD1 for D (7 bases). This sample comprised PBMCs, obtained at surgery. In DNA form, the CDR3 reads TGTGCCAGCAGCGTAGGGAGGGGGCCATACACAGATACGCAGTATTTT. This encodes CASSVGRGPYTDTQYF. Drawing the rest from reference TRBV9 and TRBJ2-3, the complete variable domain is DSGVTQTPKHLITATGQRVTLRCSPRSGDLSVYWYQQSLDQGLQFLIQYYNGEERAKGNILERFSAQQFPDLHSELNLSSLELGDSALYFCASSVGRGPYTDTQYFGPGTRLTVL.